Below, 21 T cell receptor beta chains from the same sample are listed, as sequenced in a study of blood T cell repertoires in COVID-19. Sequenced by immunoSEQ multiplex PCR; TCRdb stores in-frame clones only, minus some. Of around 72,000 clones in the sample, roughly four fifths were seen once. Input material: peripheral blood. These receptors were collected from a woman aged 55-70 years with acute or convalescent COVID-19.

V and J are TRBV15 and TRBJ2-3; 11 nucleotides line up with TRBD2. The CDR3 covers 24 residues. J was trimmed by 2 bases and V by 1 base; bases with no gene match: 26. Per the germline V gene, CDR1 is LNHNV and CDR2 is YYDKDF (reference sequence). The CDR3 here is CATSRGPPFSGGVKPSSHTDTQYF. The CDR3 DNA follows: TGTGCCACCAGCAGAGGACCCCCGTTTAGCGGGGGGGTTAAACCTTCCTCCCACACAGATACGCAGTATTTT.

This sequence joins TRBV5-5 and TRBJ2-1, with D tentatively TRBD1 (5 bases). This CDR3 is 16 amino acids long. The germline V gene has CDR1 SGHKS and CDR2 YYEKEE (reference sequence). Trimming removed 4 bases at V and 0 bases at J, with 14 bases between. This chain's CDR3 is CASSGGAVSSYNEQFF. CDR3 in DNA: TGTGCCAGCAGCGGTGGGGCCGTTAGCTCCTACAATGAGCAGTTCTTC.

V is TRBV5-1 and J is TRBJ2-5; 7 positions match TRBD1. V shed 4 bases, J shed 12 bases, and the junction held 9 bases outside the gene matches. CDR3 length equals 12 residues. From germline, CDR1 is SGHRS and CDR2 YFSETQ. The CDR3 is CASSETGVPKYF. The CDR3 bases are TGCGCCAGCAGCGAAACAGGGGTTCCTAAGTACTTC.

V and J are TRBV6-5 and TRBJ1-1; a possible D gene is TRBD1 (6 bases). The CDR3 extends over 15 amino acids. The V gene lost 8 bases and the J gene lost 4 bases, with 20 bases spanning the gap. Per the germline V gene, CDR1 is MNHEY and CDR2 is SVGAGI. This chain's CDR3 is CASLVGGDWSTEAFF. CDR3 nucleotides: TGTGCCAGCCTGGTAGGGGGGGATTGGTCCACTGAAGCTTTCTTT.

The rearrangement joins TRBV4-1 to TRBJ2-7; possible D gene TRBD1, 6 bases. This CDR3 is built from 15 residues. CDR1 is MGHRA, CDR2 YSYEKL, per germline. Trimming left V 3 bases short and J 0 bases short, with 12 bases between. The CDR3 here is CASSHRQALSYEQYF. The CDR3 DNA sequence: TGCGCCAGCAGCCATCGACAGGCACTCTCCTACGAGCAGTACTTC.

The J gene is TRBJ1-2, the V gene TRBV29-1; a weak D match, TRBD1 (6 bases). CDR1 is SQVTM and CDR2 is ANQGSEA in the germline V gene. The CDR3 totals 13 residues. V was trimmed by 6 bases and J by 2 bases, leaving 13 bases between them. CDR3 bases: TGCAGCGTCTCGCCGGGACAAAACTATGGCTACACCTTC. Translation gives CSVSPGQNYGYTF.

The chain combines TRBV5-1 with TRBJ1-2, with D hard to call. The CDR3 runs to 14 residues. CDR1 SGHRS and CDR2 YFSETQ come from the germline V gene. V gave up 3 bases and J gave up 6 bases, with 15 bases separating them. The CDR3 reads CASSSARRVDGYTF. CDR3 coding DNA: TGCGCCAGCAGCTCGGCCCGGAGGGTGGATGGCTACACCTTC.

V gene TRBV7-3 combines with J gene TRBJ1-5; maybe TRBD1 (5 bases). Germline V lookup: CDR1 SGHTA, CDR2 FQGTGA. Trimming cost V 2 bases and J 6 bases, with 8 bases left between them. CDR3 size: 13 residues. CDR3 in amino acids: CASSLVGGQPQHF. The CDR3, as DNA: TGTGCCAGCAGCTTAGTCGGGGGTCAGCCCCAGCATTTT.

The J gene is TRBJ2-1, the V gene TRBV2, with 9 nucleotides matching TRBD1. The ends lost 4 bases at V and 7 bases at J; junction bases unmatched: 8. CDR1 and CDR2 (germline): SNHLY, FYNNEI. This CDR3 has 15 amino acids. The DNA for the CDR3 is TGTGCCAGCAGTGCCAGGGACAGGGTAGGGAATGAGCAGTTCTTC. It translates to CASSARDRVGNEQFF.

The chain has TRBV12-3 or TRBV12-4 and TRBJ2-3, with TRBD2 matching over 11 bases. Unmatched junction bases numbered 0, after V lost 5 bases and J lost 5 bases. The CDR3 consists of 13 residues. This CDR3 is CASSTSGRDTQYF. The DNA for the CDR3 is TGTGCCAGCAGTACTAGCGGGAGAGATACGCAGTATTTT.

V gene TRBV5-1 combines with J gene TRBJ2-1; a weak D match, TRBD1 (6 bases). V lost 8 bases to trimming and J lost 9 bases, with 18 bases between them. This CDR3 has 13 residues. In germline, CDR1 is SGHRS, CDR2 YFSETQ. The CDR3 is CASQRGYGSEQFF. CDR3 nucleotides: TGCGCCAGTCAAAGGGGGTACGGCTCTGAGCAGTTCTTC.

The chain combines TRBV5-6 with TRBJ1-2; 7 positions match TRBD1. V lost 6 bases and J lost 5; bases outside the gene matches: 10. Germline assignment: CDR1 SGHDT and CDR2 YYEEEE. This CDR3 spans 14 amino acids. The chain's CDR3 is CASTVLQGLYGYTF. DNA of the CDR3: TGTGCCAGCACCGTTCTACAGGGGTTGTATGGCTACACCTTC.

This clone was counted a few times. The chain employs TRBV11-2 and TRBJ2-2; weak D call: TRBD1 (5 bases). This CDR3 has 13 amino acids. With 3 bases removed from V and 6 bases from J, the gap between germline ends came to 8 bases. In germline, CDR1 is SGHAT, CDR2 FQNNGV. CDR3 sequence: CASSLLGAGELFF. For the CDR3, the DNA is TGTGCCAGCAGCTTGCTAGGGGCCGGGGAGCTGTTTTTT.

The J gene is TRBJ2-1, the V gene TRBV7-3; 10 nucleotides match TRBD1. Germline V lookup: CDR1 SGHTA, CDR2 FQGTGA. Losses at the gene ends were 3 bases for V and 8 bases for J; bases not matched to a gene: 19. The CDR3 totals 19 residues. CDR3 protein: CASSFSRRAGTGVLDEQFF. DNA of the CDR3: TGTGCCAGCAGCTTCTCCCGAAGAGCCGGGACAGGGGTTCTCGATGAGCAGTTCTTC.

The V call is TRBV29-1, the J call TRBJ2-3; weak D call: TRBD2 (7 bases). The CDR3 runs 14 residues. The germline V gene encodes CDR1 SQVTM and CDR2 ANQGSEA. The V and J ends lost 2 bases and 4 bases respectively, with 13 bases between them. The CDR3 DNA sequence: TGCAGCGTTGAACGAGTAGGGGGGGCAGATACGCAGTATTTT. Translation: CSVERVGGADTQYF.

This chain links TRBV6-4 with TRBJ2-1, with 12 nucleotides matching TRBD2. The CDR3 is made up of 14 amino acids. Germline V lookup: CDR1 MRHNA, CDR2 SNTAGT. V was pared by 5 bases and J by 8 bases, with 4 bases of the junction left unmatched. CDR3 loop: CASSSSGGADEQFF. The DNA of the CDR3 is TGTGCCAGCAGTTCTAGCGGGGGGGCCGATGAGCAGTTCTTC.

This chain joins TRBV1 and TRBJ2-1; the listed D gene, TRBD2, was not tested against the DNA. TRBV1 is termed a pseudogene. The CDR3 has 20 amino acids. CDR3 coding DNA: TGCACCAGCAGACCATTTGGACTAGCGGGCAAAAAAAGCTCCTACAATGAGCAGTTCTTC. Translating it yields CTSRPFGLAGKKSSYNEQFF.

The V call is TRBV7-6, the J call TRBJ2-6; 8 nucleotides agree with TRBD1. CDR1 and CDR2 from the germline V gene are SGHVS and FNYEAQ. The CDR3 loop spans 17 amino acids. V was pared by 5 bases and J by 0 bases, with 6 bases of the junction left unmatched. CDR3 protein: CASSTGQASSGANVLTF. CDR3 DNA sequence: TGTGCCAGCAGCACGGGACAGGCCAGCTCTGGGGCCAACGTCCTGACTTTC.

This clone was observed once. The rearrangement links TRBV10-1 to TRBJ2-7; tentative D call: TRBD1 (6 bases). CDR1 is WNHNN, CDR2 SYGVQD, per germline (reference sequence). This CDR3 contains 13 residues. Between the trimmed V and J ends, which lost 3 bases and 2 bases, there was a span of 8 bases. CDR3 residues: CASSDKGAYEQYF. The CDR3 DNA reads TGCGCCAGCAGTGATAAGGGGGCCTACGAGCAGTACTTC.

A single count supports this clone. The chain links TRBV5-6 to TRBJ2-1; TRBD2 matches at 7 bases. Trimming cost V 4 bases and J 9 bases; bases outside gene matches: 7. The CDR3 length is 13 residues. From germline, CDR1 is SGHDT and CDR2 YYEEEE. The CDR3 region is CASSGLVQGEQFF. The CDR3 bases are TGTGCCAGCAGCGGACTAGTTCAAGGTGAGCAGTTCTTC.

The chain is built from TRBV7-9 and TRBJ1-1; no definite D call. Per germline, CDR1 SEHNR and CDR2 FQNEAQ (reference sequence). V lost 5 bases and J 8 bases, leaving 9 bases between the germline ends. The CDR3 is made up of 11 amino acids. Here the CDR3 DNA reads TGTGCCAGCAGCCTACAGAGAGAAGCTTTCTTT. Residues: CASSLQREAFF.